This T cell receptor beta chain comes out of a study of monozygotic twins with inflammatory bowel disease (dated by TCRdb to between 2018 and 2020). Regarding the complete study: In total, 28 monozygotic twin pairs made up the full study: 19 Danish pairs, all IBD-discordant, plus nine German pairs, of which four were IBD-concordant and five were IBD-discordant. Disease-associated traits were sought mainly through comparisons between IBD patients and their genetically identical healthy co-twins within discordant pairs. Each individual had, on average, about 151 000 unique TCRalpha sequences and 181 000 unique TCRbeta sequences available for analysis. The paper as a whole reports these results and caveats: IBD patients had lower TCRbeta repertoire diversity, measured by the inverse Simpson index, than their healthy co-twins. No difference in repertoire similarity was observed between concordant and discordant twins, possibly owing to limited statistical power. No single strong signal or clonotype linked to IBD turned up in the results, so the idea that one exists was not supported. Because patients were on differing immunosuppressive treatments, the repertoires may have picked up extra background noise and inter-individual variability. Different T cell subtypes could not be distinguished in the analysis. Compared with healthy twins, IBD patients had fewer clonotypes in common with other individuals, a difference most pronounced in patients showing signs of disease activity.

Comments on this clonotype: Its binding antigen is unknown.

The receptor library was made with 5' RACE. Each TCR library was prepared from roughly 3,800 ng of total RNA. For each sample, cDNA was synthesized in eight separate reactions using SMARTScribe reverse transcriptase. During cDNA synthesis, template switching was used to introduce unique molecular identifiers that contained a 6-nucleotide sample barcode. Amplification of TCRalpha and TCRbeta cDNA involved two nested PCRs of 16 and 9 cycles, and each PCR was followed by bead purification. Before amplification, cDNA was treated with uracil DNA-glycosylase and purified using the QIAquick PCR purification kit. In the second PCR, Illumina TruSeq-compatible adapters and sample-specific barcodes were added. Library quality and concentration were checked on TapeStation and Qubit, and libraries were pooled at about 5 ng each. The pooled libraries were sequenced with 2 x 100 bp reads and custom sequencing primers on an Illumina HiSeq2500 single-index Rapid Run. Processing in the source paper ran as follows. MiGEC version 1.2.6 was used for UMI-based consensus assembly to correct PCR and sequencing errors. MiXCR version 2.1.1 was used for V(D)J alignment, clonotype assembly and CDR3 extraction. Gene usage, clonotype sharing and MAIT/NKT TCR abundance were normalised by analysing the top 1000, 10 000 and 20 000 clonotypes per sample. After downsampling to 27 000 UMIs, diversity was calculated as the inverse Simpson index using the vegan R package. Paired Mann-Whitney U tests on discordant twin pairs were used, with Benjamini-Hochberg multiple-testing correction. Following reprocessing of the reads by TCRdb, the data hold one row per CDR3 protein sequence and no DNA is available. The V and J calls, along with clone size, are taken from TCRdb and not from the paper's own processing. Per the sample table, the count is 110,000 to 150,000 distinct CDR3 sequences. The ten largest clones take up 1% to 1.5% of the sample.

Measured from the cysteine to the phenylalanine, the CDR3 is 14 residues long. No DNA is given. CDR1 and CDR2 are read off the germline V gene as SQVTM and ANQGSEA. From each donor, a roughly 2.5 ml peripheral blood sample was collected into PAXgene tubes and stored at -80 degrees C. Without T cell sorting, total RNA was isolated from whole blood using the PAXgene blood miRNA kit on an automated QIAcube. Peripheral blood from monozygotic twin pairs, either concordant or discordant for inflammatory bowel disease, underwent deep TCRalpha and TCRbeta repertoire profiling that used unique molecular barcoding. Smoking habits were recorded for all twin pairs, and each individual was classified as a current, former or never smoker.

This sequence was found in a human donor with ulcerative colitis or Crohn's disease, or a healthy co-twin of an affected twin (not recorded which). Input material: blood. The sequence joins TRBV29-1 to TRBJ2-7; TCRdb names TRBD1, which stays unverified in the absence of DNA. The CDR3 region reads CSVGTGTSSYEQYF.